This TCR beta chain was recovered during a study of cytomegalovirus exposure and HLA in healthy donors. Turning to the study itself: An analysis done earlier identified around 100 million unique TCR beta sequences from about 180 million T cells.

In germline, CDR1 is SNHLY, CDR2 FYNNEI. V lost 7 bases and J 2 bases, leaving 8 bases between the germline ends. This CDR3 region has 12 residues. The study ran its PCR with 60 Vbeta and 13 Jbeta primers. The repertoire was sequenced with immunoSEQ multiplex PCR; TCRdb's copy has only in-frame clones and lacks some. The repertoire holds 75,000 to 90,000 clones, with about four fifths as singletons. This chain joins TRBV2 and TRBJ2-5; D gene unclear. This TCR derives from a male donor in good health and CMV-seropositive. Sequencing was done on a sample of PBMCs. The DNA for the CDR3 is TGTGCCAGCAAGCGCAGTCAAGAGACCCAGTACTTC. It is translated as CASKRSQETQYF.